This T cell receptor (beta chain) was retrieved from a study of T cell responses to AZD1222 COVID-19 vaccine. Profiling relied on immunoSEQ multiplex PCR, and the TCRdb table lists in-frame clones only, not all of them. Here the sample spans roughly 150,000 clones, approximately 90% being singletons. Germline lookup yields CDR1 SGHDN and CDR2 FVKESK. V trimming: 4 bases; J trimming: 3 bases; junction bases outside the gene matches: 5. This CDR3 is built from 16 residues. The chain joins TRBV14 to TRBJ2-3; 12 bases match TRBD1. The clonotype originates from an adult in good health. The sequenced sample was peripheral blood, obtained on day 0 of AZD1222 vaccination. The CDR3 sequence: CASSRRDRGQTDTQYF. The DNA of the CDR3 is TGTGCCAGCAGCCGGAGGGACAGGGGGCAAACAGATACGCAGTATTTT.